This entry lists 12 T cell receptor beta chains sequenced from one sample in a study of shared clonotypes between healthy human individuals. Some clones are missing from TCRdb's copy, which holds only in-frame ones; the method was immunoSEQ multiplex PCR. The table lists 780,000 or so clones, 72% of them singletons. Sequences were obtained from memory CD4+ T cells sorted from blood. Subset meaning: CD45RA-negative fraction. The receptors were sampled from a woman aged 30 to 39 in good health.

This chain joins TRBV7-9 and TRBJ2-1, with a tentative D call TRBD2 (5 bases). This CDR3 is built from 17 residues. Germline lookup yields CDR1 SEHNR and CDR2 FQNEAQ (reference sequence). Trimming removed 5 bases from V and 0 bases from J, with 17 bases in between. CDR3 in amino acids: CASSPYSTTSSYNEQFF. CDR3 in DNA: TGTGCCAGCAGCCCTTACTCGACTACTTCCTCCTACAATGAGCAGTTCTTC.

V and J are TRBV9 and TRBJ2-6; 8 nucleotides align to TRBD1. This CDR3 has 17 amino acids. Germline assignment: CDR1 SGDLS and CDR2 YYNGEE. Unmatched junction bases numbered 4, after V lost 0 bases and J lost 2 bases. CDR3 protein: CASSVEGRGPGANVLTF. The CDR3 region has the DNA TGTGCCAGCAGCGTAGAGGGCAGGGGGCCTGGGGCCAACGTCCTGACTTTC.

This sequence joins TRBV28 and TRBJ1-5; TRBD1 might be the D (5 bases). CDR3 size: 12 residues. With 6 bases removed from V and 8 bases from J, the gap between germline ends came to 11 bases. Germline V gene data show CDR1 as MDHEN and CDR2 as SYDVKM. DNA of the CDR3: TGTGCCAGCAGATCAGGGTTGAAGCCCCAGCATTTT. This translates into CASRSGLKPQHF.

The CDR3, as DNA: TGTGCCAGCAGCTTGTCCCGGGCCTCCTACGAGCAGTACTTC. Protein product: CASSLSRASYEQYF. V is TRBV11-2 and J is TRBJ2-7, with D hard to call. The CDR3 runs to 14 residues. Trimming stripped 3 bases from V and 0 bases from J, with 9 bases between. Germline V gene lookup returns CDR1 SGHAT and CDR2 FQNNGV.

V gene TRBV29-1 combines with J gene TRBJ2-7, with D possibly being TRBD1 (6 bases). This CDR3 is 12 amino acids long. Trimming pared 7 bases from V and 5 bases from J, leaving 15 bases between. Germline V gene lookup returns CDR1 SQVTM and CDR2 ANQGSEA. Written as DNA, the CDR3 is TGCAGCGGGGCGAGGGGGATAAACGAGCAGTACTTC. Translating it yields CSGARGINEQYF.

This clone was detected a few times. The CDR3 coding sequence is TGTGCCAGTAGTGTCCTCGCGGACTCAGCCTACAATGAGCAGTTCTTC. Protein: CASSVLADSAYNEQFF. V is TRBV19 and J is TRBJ2-1, with D tentatively TRBD2 (5 bases). CDR3 length: 16 amino acids. Germline loops: CDR1 LNHDA, CDR2 SQIVND (reference sequence). Trimming removed 5 bases from V and 2 bases from J, with 16 bases in between.

This clone came up once. J is TRBJ2-7 and V is TRBV2; 8 positions match TRBD2. The CDR3 has 15 amino acids. In germline, CDR1 is SNHLY, CDR2 FYNNEI. Losses at the gene ends were 5 bases for V and 5 bases for J; bases not matched to a gene: 11. The CDR3: CASSRLTSAANEQYF. In DNA, the CDR3 is TGTGCCAGCAGTCGACTGACTAGCGCGGCTAACGAGCAGTACTTC.

The rearrangement uses TRBV9 and TRBJ2-1, with TRBD2 matching over 9 bases. After removal of 4 bases from V and 1 base from J, the junction contained 3 bases not matched to a gene. CDR1 SGDLS and CDR2 YYNGEE come from the germline V gene. CDR3 length equals 15 residues. This CDR3 is CASSPSGNSYNEQFF. CDR3 bases: TGTGCCAGCAGCCCTAGCGGGAATTCCTACAATGAGCAGTTCTTC.

This sequence joins TRBV6-5 and TRBJ2-4; D is possibly TRBD1 (6 bases). The CDR3 consists of 14 residues. Germline V gives CDR1 MNHEY, CDR2 SVGAGI. V was shortened by 5 bases and J by 7 bases, with 15 bases between the two germline ends. The CDR3 bases are TGTGCCAGCAGTGGAAACAGGGTACCTAACATTCAGTACTTC. Its protein is CASSGNRVPNIQYF.

CDR3 protein: CASSLGLAGGPGTDTQYF. The CDR3, as DNA: TGCGCCAGCAGCCTGGGACTAGCGGGAGGGCCGGGCACAGATACGCAGTATTTT. This chain connects TRBV5-1 to TRBJ2-3; 16 bases are a match to TRBD2. With 4 bases clipped from V and 1 base from J, the junction kept 6 bases outside the gene matches. Germline V gene data show CDR1 as SGHRS and CDR2 as YFSETQ. This CDR3 is built from 18 residues.

This clone was detected ten times or more. This chain connects TRBV7-9 to TRBJ2-7; D might be TRBD2 (5 bases). Trimming cost V 2 bases and J 6 bases, with 5 bases left between them. Germline CDR1 is SEHNR and CDR2 is FQNEAQ (reference sequence). This CDR3 region has 11 residues. The CDR3 bases are TGTGCCAGCAGCTTACGGGGCGAGCAGTACTTC. This gives the protein CASSLRGEQYF.

The table lists this clone with a few counts. The chain carries TRBV4-2 and TRBJ1-5; D is ambiguous. With 0 bases removed from V and 3 bases from J, the gap between germline ends came to 9 bases. The V gene's germline CDR1 is LGHNA and CDR2 YNFKEQ. The CDR3 totals 15 residues. The chain's CDR3 is CASSQDLTPNQPQHF. CDR3 coding DNA: TGTGCCAGCAGCCAAGATTTAACACCCAATCAGCCCCAGCATTTT.